This T cell receptor (beta chain) emerged from a study of T-cell reconstitution after alpha-beta-depleted transplantation in children. Study results and limitations: A year post-transplant, T-cell counts and diversity derived mostly from newly produced T cells.

With regard to this clonotype: Its specificity is unknown.

Library preparation (for TCRbeta) was performed with unique molecular identifiers. TCRdb reprocessed the PCR reads with MiXCR, giving one entry per CDR3 protein. The data hold around 190,000 distinct CDR3 sequences, with 6.6% observed a single time. After removal of 3 bases from V and 2 bases from J, the junction contained 18 bases not matched to a gene. Germline V gene sequence: CDR1 GTSNPN, CDR2 SVGIG (reference sequence). The CDR3 spans 18 residues. The gene calls are TRBV30 and TRBJ2-7, with 8 positions matching TRBD2. Sequencing used PBMCs, obtained before TCRalphabeta/CD19-depleted stem cell transplant. The source is a boy younger than 10 with acute lymphoblastic leukemia, due to receive a stem cell transplant. CDR3 protein: CAWSQSPGLGSQAYEQYF. In DNA form, the CDR3 reads TGTGCCTGGAGCCAAAGCCCGGGACTAGGGTCCCAAGCCTACGAGCAGTACTTC.